This T cell receptor beta chain was captured in a study of PD-1 blockade in mismatch repair-deficient tumors. For the study at large: Enrolled about 2013-2017, patients had progressing, pretreated mismatch repair-deficient cancers of 11 to 13 types.

Sequencing used immunoSEQ multiplex PCR; TCRdb keeps in-frame clones, though not all of them. This sample yields 80,000 to 130,000 clones, of which approximately 80% are seen a single time; around 5.8% belongs to the top ten. V lost 3 bases to trimming and J lost 2 bases, with 8 bases between them. Germline V gene data show CDR1 as SGHTA and CDR2 as FQGTGA. The CDR3 sequence is 14 residues long. Every patient had mismatch repair deficiency by PCR or immunohistochemistry. TCR sequencing covered three patients who responded to pembrolizumab. The sample here was peripheral blood, taken roughly 35 weeks after starting pembrolizumab. The chain joins TRBV7-3 to TRBJ2-1; D unclear. The source of this sequence is an adult with mismatch repair-deficient cancer. CDR3 DNA sequence: TGTGCCAGCAGCTTTGGGTTAACCTACAATGAGCAGTTCTTC. This sequence encodes CASSFGLTYNEQFF.